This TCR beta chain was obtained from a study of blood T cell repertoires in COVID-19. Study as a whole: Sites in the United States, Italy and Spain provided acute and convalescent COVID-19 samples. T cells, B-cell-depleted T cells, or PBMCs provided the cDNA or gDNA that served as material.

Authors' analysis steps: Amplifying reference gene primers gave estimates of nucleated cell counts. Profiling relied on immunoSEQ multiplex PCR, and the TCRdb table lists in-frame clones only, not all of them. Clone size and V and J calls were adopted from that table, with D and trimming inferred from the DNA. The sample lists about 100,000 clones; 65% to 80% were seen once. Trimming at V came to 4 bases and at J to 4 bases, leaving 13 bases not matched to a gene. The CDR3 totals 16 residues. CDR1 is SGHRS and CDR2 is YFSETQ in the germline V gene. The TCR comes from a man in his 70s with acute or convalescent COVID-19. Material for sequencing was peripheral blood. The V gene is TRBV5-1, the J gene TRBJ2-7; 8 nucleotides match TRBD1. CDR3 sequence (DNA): TGCGCCAGCAGCCTTGGGGTGACAGGGGACGCGTACGAGCAGTACTTC. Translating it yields CASSLGVTGDAYEQYF.